This T cell receptor beta chain was captured by sequencing in a study of blood T cell repertoires in COVID-19. The data were produced by immunoSEQ multiplex PCR, yet TCRdb's version contains in-frame clones alone and is incomplete. The table shows 250,000 to 400,000 clones, with 75% to 90% occurring only once. Germline V gives CDR1 SGDLS, CDR2 YYNGEE. This CDR3 has 14 residues. The germline V and J ends were trimmed by 1 base and 1 base, with 8 bases remaining between them. Sequencing was done on a sample of PBMCs or T cells enriched from blood (not recorded which). The chain combines TRBV9 with TRBJ1-1; D not certain. This TCR came from a woman in her 30s who had been exposed to COVID-19. The DNA for the CDR3 is TGTGCCAGCAGCGTATGGTCACAGAACACTGAAGCTTTCTTT. Translated: CASSVWSQNTEAFF.